This TCR beta chain was sequenced during a study of blood T cell repertoires in COVID-19. Overall study context: Researchers got acute and convalescent COVID-19 samples from the United States, Italy and Spain.

The J segment lost 11 bases and the V segment lost 5 bases, leaving 11 bases of the junction unmatched. In germline, CDR1 is SGHTA, CDR2 FQGNSA. CDR3 length: 16 residues. Libraries were prepared by immunoSEQ multiplex PCR; TCRdb keeps only in-frame clonotypes and omits some of them. Among 70,000 to 95,000 clones listed, roughly 91% were seen once. The chain has TRBV7-2 and TRBJ2-1, with 14 bases that match TRBD2. The TCR originated in a man aged 65 to 79 with active or convalescent COVID-19. Sequencing was carried out using peripheral blood. CDR3 sequence: CASSLGLAGVIPKQFF. DNA for the CDR3: TGTGCCAGCAGCCTGGGACTAGCGGGAGTCATCCCCAAGCAGTTCTTC.